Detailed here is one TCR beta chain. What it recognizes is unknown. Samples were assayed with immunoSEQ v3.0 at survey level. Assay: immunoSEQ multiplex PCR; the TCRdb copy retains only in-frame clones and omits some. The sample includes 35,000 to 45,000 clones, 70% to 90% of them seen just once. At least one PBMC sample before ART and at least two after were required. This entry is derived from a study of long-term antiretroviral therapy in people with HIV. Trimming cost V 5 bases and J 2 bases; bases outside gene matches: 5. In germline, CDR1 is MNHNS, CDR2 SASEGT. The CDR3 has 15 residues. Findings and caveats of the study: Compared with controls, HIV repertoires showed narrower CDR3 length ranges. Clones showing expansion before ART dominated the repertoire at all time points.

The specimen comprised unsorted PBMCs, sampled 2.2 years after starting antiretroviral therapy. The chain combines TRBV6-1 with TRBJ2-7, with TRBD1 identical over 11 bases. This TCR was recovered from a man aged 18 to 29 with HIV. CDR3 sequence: CASSQGGQGAYEQYF. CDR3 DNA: TGTGCCAGCAGTCAGGGGGGACAGGGGGCCTACGAGCAGTACTTC.